This TCR beta chain was retrieved from a study of blood T cell repertoires in COVID-19. In the study overall: The origin of the acute and convalescent COVID-19 samples was the United States, Italy and Spain.

The CDR3 spans 13 residues. V was pared by 0 bases and J by 7 bases, with 10 bases between. CDR1 and CDR2 (germline): LGHNA, YNFKEQ. Assay: immunoSEQ multiplex PCR; the TCRdb copy retains only in-frame clones and omits some. The sample records roughly 260,000 clones, around four fifths being singletons. The chain couples TRBV4-2 to TRBJ2-7; no reliable D call. This sequence was found in a woman in her 70s with acute or convalescent COVID-19. Sequencing was carried out using peripheral blood. DNA of the CDR3: TGTGCCAGCAGCCAAGATCTTGTTAGTGAGCAGTACTTC. This sequence encodes CASSQDLVSEQYF.